One sample yielded the 20 T cell receptor beta chains listed below, sequenced in a study of blood T cell repertoires in COVID-19. Clones were read by immunoSEQ multiplex PCR, and TCRdb kept only the in-frame ones, dropping some. The sample carries about 240,000 clones, more than 80% recorded once. Sequenced input: peripheral blood. All receptors come from a woman aged 80 or older with COVID-19, enrolled during active disease.

A single count supports this clone. This chain uses TRBV19 with TRBJ1-1, with TRBD1 as a possible D gene (5 bases). CDR3 length: 17 amino acids. CDR1 is LNHDA, CDR2 SQIVND, per germline (reference sequence). The germline V and J ends were trimmed by 6 bases and 4 bases, with 24 bases remaining between them. CDR3 DNA: TGTGCCAGTAGAGGCGGAGGACGGGGGGTGGTCGGCACTGAAGCTTTCTTT. It encodes CASRGGGRGVVGTEAFF.

This sequence joins TRBV28 and TRBJ1-1, with a tentative D call TRBD1 (5 bases). V was shortened by 8 bases and J by 3 bases, with 16 bases between the two germline ends. Per the germline V gene, CDR1 is MDHEN and CDR2 is SYDVKM. The CDR3 loop spans 14 amino acids. CDR3: CASSMGGQDTEAFF. The CDR3 nucleotides read TGTGCCAGCTCTATGGGGGGTCAGGACACTGAAGCTTTCTTT.

The sample holds a few counts of this clone. This chain connects TRBV11-3 to TRBJ2-3, with D possibly being TRBD2 (5 bases). This CDR3 comprises 16 residues. Trimming left V 4 bases short and J 2 bases short, with 16 bases between. Germline loops: CDR1 SGHNT, CDR2 YENEEA. The CDR3 protein is CASSSTLGIPTDTQYF. The CDR3 DNA reads as TGTGCCAGCAGCTCTACGCTCGGGATACCCACAGATACGCAGTATTTT.

The chain combines TRBV5-4 with TRBJ2-2; 8 bases line up with TRBD2. The CDR3 runs to 14 residues. V trimming: 5 bases; J trimming: 5 bases; junction bases outside the gene matches: 5. Germline V gene sequence: CDR1 SGHNT, CDR2 YYREEE (reference sequence). The CDR3 is CASRTTGGTGELFF. CDR3 nucleotides: TGTGCCAGCAGGACGACGGGAGGGACCGGGGAGCTGTTTTTT. The complete variable domain, with remaining parts taken from reference TRBV5-4 and TRBJ2-2, reads ETGVTQSPTHLIKTRGQQVTLRCSSQSGHNTVSWYQQALGQGPQFIFQYYREEENGRGNFPPRFSGLQFPNYSSELNVNALELDDSALYLCASRTTGGTGELFFGEGSRLTVL.

A single count supports this clone. The genes are TRBV7-3 and TRBJ2-3, with D perhaps TRBD1 (6 bases). Trimming cost V 5 bases and J 6 bases, with 12 bases left between them. CDR1 is SGHTA, CDR2 FQGTGA, per germline. The CDR3 length is 13 residues. The CDR3 loop reads CASSQQGWDTQYF. The CDR3 nucleotides read TGTGCCAGCAGCCAACAGGGTTGGGATACGCAGTATTTT. The full variable domain, in which reference TRBV7-3 and TRBJ2-3 provide the parts outside the CDR3, is GAGVSQTPSNKVTEKGKYVELRCDPISGHTALYWYRQSLGQGPEFLIYFQGTGAADDSGLPNDRFFAVRPEGSVSTLKIQRTERGDSAVYLCASSQQGWDTQYFGPGTRLTVL.

The CDR3: CASSTRDTQYF. CDR3 coding DNA: TGTGCCAGCAGTACGCGGGATACGCAGTATTTT. The chain recombines TRBV6-2 or TRBV6-3 with TRBJ2-3, with D unresolved. The length of the CDR3 is 11 residues. The V and J ends lost 5 bases and 6 bases respectively, with 6 bases between them. Germline V gives CDR1 MNHEY, CDR2 SVGEGT.

There are many counts of this clone. The genes are TRBV2 and TRBJ1-1; 7 bases fit TRBD1. This CDR3 has 13 residues. Per the germline V gene, CDR1 is SNHLY and CDR2 is FYNNEI. V was pared by 7 bases and J by 0 bases, with 2 bases of the junction left unmatched. Here the CDR3 DNA reads TGTGCCAGCACGACAGGGATGAACACTGAAGCTTTCTTT. Translation gives CASTTGMNTEAFF.

This clone was detected only once. The gene calls are TRBV29-1 and TRBJ2-1; perhaps TRBD1 as D (6 bases). CDR3 size: 10 residues. V shed 6 bases and J shed 14 bases, with 14 bases lying between them. Germline values: CDR1 SQVTM, CDR2 ANQGSEA. The CDR3 spells CSVYRASEFF. CDR3 DNA: TGCAGCGTCTACAGGGCTTCGGAGTTCTTC.

In this sample, this clone turned up once. This chain connects TRBV4-3 to TRBJ1-2, with TRBD1 as a possible D gene (5 bases). CDR3 length: 15 residues. The germline V gene has CDR1 LGHNA and CDR2 YSLEER. V was pared by 2 bases and J by 3 bases, with 13 bases between. This chain's CDR3 is CASSQRVTGDYGYTF. The CDR3 bases are TGCGCCAGCAGCCAAAGGGTCACAGGAGACTATGGCTACACCTTC.

This sequence joins TRBV3-1 (or the pseudogene TRBV3-2) and TRBJ1-2; perhaps TRBD1 as D (5 bases). From germline, CDR1 is LGHDT and CDR2 YNNKEL (reference sequence). This CDR3 is 18 amino acids long. V lost 4 bases, J lost 4 bases, and 25 bases lay in between. The chain's CDR3 is CASSLFEWRQRRPYGYTF. In DNA, the CDR3 is TGTGCCAGCAGCCTCTTCGAATGGCGACAGCGCCGACCCTATGGCTACACCTTC.

V gene TRBV11-3 combines with J gene TRBJ2-2; D unresolved. CDR1 is SGHNT and CDR2 is YENEEA in the germline V gene. The CDR3 contains 13 residues. V was clipped by 4 bases and J by 7 bases, with 10 bases between them. The CDR3 coding sequence is TGTGCCAGCAGCTACACAGCCGGCGGGGAGCTGTTTTTT. Amino acids: CASSYTAGGELFF.

The J gene is TRBJ2-6, the V gene TRBV5-1, with TRBD1 matching over 8 bases. The germline V gene encodes CDR1 SGHRS and CDR2 YFSETQ. J lost 4 bases, V lost 2 bases, and 8 bases had no gene match. This CDR3 has 17 residues. The CDR3 DNA sequence: TGCGCCAGCAGCTTAACACCGACAGGGGAAGGGGCCAACGTCCTGACTTTC. It encodes CASSLTPTGEGANVLTF. Based on the CDR3 plus reference TRBV5-1 and TRBJ2-6, the full variable domain is KAGVTQTPRYLIKTRGQQVTLSCSPISGHRSVSWYQQTPGQGLQFLFEYFSETQRNKGNFPGRFSGRQFSNSRSEMNVSTLELGDSALYLCASSLTPTGEGANVLTFGAGSRLTVL.

The V call is TRBV6-6, the J call TRBJ2-5, with a tentative D call TRBD1 (6 bases). The CDR3 spans 16 residues. Germline assignment: CDR1 MNHNY and CDR2 SVGAGI (reference sequence). Trimming shortened V by 2 bases and J by 5 bases, and 18 bases separated the two germline ends. The CDR3, as DNA: TGTGCCAGCAGTTACGGCGTAGGGGGAAGCATGGAGACCCAGTACTTC. It translates to CASSYGVGGSMETQYF.

The chain carries TRBV7-3 and TRBJ2-7, with D possibly TRBD2 on 6 matching bases. The ends were cut back, 5 bases at V and 2 bases at J, with 13 bases in the middle. Germline V lookup: CDR1 SGHTA, CDR2 FQGTGA. The CDR3 contains 14 residues. CDR3 sequence: CASSLGGAAYEQYF. CDR3 bases: TGTGCCAGCAGCCTGGGGGGAGCGGCCTACGAGCAGTACTTC.

The rearrangement joins TRBV5-8 to TRBJ1-5; 7 bases line up with TRBD1. J gave up 1 base and V 5 bases, and 9 bases lay outside the gene matches. The CDR3 loop spans 16 amino acids. Germline V gives CDR1 SGHTS, CDR2 YDEGEE. The CDR3 DNA reads TGTGCCAGCAGGCAACAACAGGGGCTGAGCAATCAGCCCCAGCATTTT. The encoded protein is CASRQQQGLSNQPQHF.

The gene calls are TRBV29-1 and TRBJ1-2; weak D call: TRBD1 (5 bases). There are 10 residues in the CDR3. Trimming cost V 3 bases and J 7 bases, with 6 bases left between them. Per the germline V gene, CDR1 is SQVTM and CDR2 is ANQGSEA. DNA of the CDR3: TGCAGCGTTGAGCAGGGTGGCTACACCTTC. Its protein is CSVEQGGYTF.

This clone has only one observation. The rearrangement joins TRBV6-1 to TRBJ2-5; tentatively, D is TRBD1 (5 bases). Germline CDR1 is MNHNS and CDR2 is SASEGT. The CDR3 has 17 residues. Deletions cut 2 bases from V and 3 bases from J, with 19 bases between. The CDR3 bases are TGTGCCAGCAGTGAAATAGGACACCCCGGCAAAAAAGAGACCCAGTACTTC. It specifies CASSEIGHPGKKETQYF.

This chain joins TRBV18 and TRBJ2-4; D may be TRBD1 (6 bases). Per the germline V gene, CDR1 is KGHSH and CDR2 is LQKENI. The CDR3 length is 16 residues. The V and J ends lost 5 bases and 5 bases respectively, with 19 bases between them. CDR3 nucleotides: TGTGCCAGCTCATTGGGCCCCAAACAGGGACAAAACATTCAGTACTTC. Its protein product is CASSLGPKQGQNIQYF.

CDR3 nucleotides: TGTGCCAGCAGTGAATATACCTATACTGAAGCTTTCTTT. It translates to CASSEYTYTEAFF. The V and J genes are TRBV25-1 and TRBJ1-1; D gene uncertain. This CDR3 region has 13 residues. Between the trimmed V and J ends, which lost 0 bases and 5 bases, there was a span of 7 bases. The germline CDR1 and CDR2 sequences are MGHDK and SYGVNS.

V is TRBV28 and J is TRBJ2-7; 8 bases line up with TRBD2. Unmatched junction bases numbered 7, after V lost 6 bases and J lost 3 bases. This CDR3 contains 14 residues. Germline V gene lookup returns CDR1 MDHEN and CDR2 SYDVKM. The CDR3 loop reads CASRVSGASYEQYF. The CDR3 nucleotides read TGTGCCAGCAGGGTTAGCGGGGCGAGCTACGAGCAGTACTTC.